The TCR beta chain under discussion was sequenced for a study of PD-1 blockade in classical Hodgkin lymphoma. V shed 4 bases, J shed 5 bases, and the junction held 7 bases outside the gene matches. Germline-derived CDR1 and CDR2 are SGHRS and YFSETQ. This CDR3 has 15 residues. The count of this clone is one. Relapses following autologous stem cell transplantation were seen in all patients, with brentuximab vedotin exposure varying. Produced via immunoSEQ multiplex PCR; TCRdb's table is partial and in-frame only. This table holds over 35,000 clones, about 79% found once. The sequences come from peripheral blood mononuclear cells (PBMCs), collected at baseline. The sequence derives from a human donor with classical Hodgkin lymphoma. The chain carries TRBV5-1 and TRBJ2-5; TRBD2 matches at 11 bases. CDR3 DNA sequence: TGCGCCAGCAGCAAACTAGCGGGAGTACAGGAGACCCAGTACTTC. Its protein product is CASSKLAGVQETQYF.